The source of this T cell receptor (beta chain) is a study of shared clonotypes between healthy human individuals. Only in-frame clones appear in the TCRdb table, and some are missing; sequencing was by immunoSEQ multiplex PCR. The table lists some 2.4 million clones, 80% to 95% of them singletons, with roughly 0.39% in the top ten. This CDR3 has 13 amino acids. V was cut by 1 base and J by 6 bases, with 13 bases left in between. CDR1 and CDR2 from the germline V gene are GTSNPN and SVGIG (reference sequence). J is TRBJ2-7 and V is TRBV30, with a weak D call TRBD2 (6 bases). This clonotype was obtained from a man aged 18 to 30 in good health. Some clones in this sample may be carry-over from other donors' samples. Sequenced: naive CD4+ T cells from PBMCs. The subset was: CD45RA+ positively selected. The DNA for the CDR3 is TGTGCCTGGAGTGGGGGACTTCCTCGCGAGCAGTACTTC. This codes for CAWSGGLPREQYF. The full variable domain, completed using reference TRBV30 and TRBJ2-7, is SQTIHQWPATLVQPVGSPLSLECTVEGTSNPNLYWYRQAAGRGLQLLFYSVGIGQISSEVPQNLSASRPQDRQFILSSKKLLLSDSGFYLCAWSGGLPREQYFGPGTRLTVT.